This entry concerns a single T cell receptor (beta chain). In terms of age and location, participants ranged from roughly 18 to 90 years and lived in about 25 US areas. Participants reported their clinical history, and cohort assignment relied on those reports. Recovered participants had two consecutive negative NP/OP PCR tests, healthcare professional clearance, or symptom resolution. Produced via immunoSEQ multiplex PCR; TCRdb's table is partial and in-frame only. Here the sample spans about 280,000 clones, around 85% being singletons. The CDR3 is 15 residues long. Germline V gives CDR1 LGHDT, CDR2 YNNKEL (reference sequence). The V end was cut by 11 bases, the J end by 3 bases, with 20 bases between. This entry comes from a study of blood T cell repertoires in COVID-19.

This TCR was recovered from a woman aged 45 to 65 who had recovered from COVID-19. V is TRBV3-1 (or the pseudogene TRBV3-2) and J is TRBJ2-1; the D gene is possibly TRBD1 (6 bases). Sequencing was done on a sample of PBMCs or T cells enriched from blood (not recorded which). The CDR3 loop is CASAGRTENYNEQFF. CDR3 nucleotide sequence: TGTGCCTCCGCGGGTCGGACAGAGAACTACAATGAGCAGTTCTTC.